The clone carrying this T cell receptor (beta chain) appeared a few times. CDR3 length equals 13 residues. Trimming cost V 2 bases and J 8 bases; bases outside gene matches: 4. Germline V gene sequence: CDR1 SEHNR, CDR2 FQNEAQ (reference sequence). These data belong to a study of blood T cell repertoires in COVID-19. Study-wide background: Sites in the United States, Italy and Spain provided acute and convalescent COVID-19 samples. PBMCs, B-cell-depleted T cells, or T cells were the source of the cDNA or gDNA that made up the material.

As originally analysed: Using reference gene primer amplification, nucleated cell counts were estimated. Clones were read by immunoSEQ multiplex PCR, and TCRdb kept only the in-frame ones, dropping some. The DNA was the basis for D and trimming; V, J and clone size are from that table. The sample has roughly 250,000 clones; about 80% are singletons. Sequencing was carried out using peripheral blood. This TCR derives from a woman aged 80 or older with acute or convalescent COVID-19. This sequence joins TRBV7-9 and TRBJ1-2; 8 bases agree with TRBD1. CDR3 residues: CASSLQGALGYTF. CDR3 in DNA: TGTGCCAGCAGCTTACAGGGGGCTCTCGGCTACACCTTC. Full variable domain (remainder filled in from reference TRBV7-9 and TRBJ1-2): DTGVSQNPRHKITKRGQNVTFRCDPISEHNRLYWYRQTLGQGPEFLTYFQNEAQLEKSRLLSDRFSAERPKGSFSTLEIQRTEQGDSAMYLCASSLQGALGYTFGSGTRLTVV.